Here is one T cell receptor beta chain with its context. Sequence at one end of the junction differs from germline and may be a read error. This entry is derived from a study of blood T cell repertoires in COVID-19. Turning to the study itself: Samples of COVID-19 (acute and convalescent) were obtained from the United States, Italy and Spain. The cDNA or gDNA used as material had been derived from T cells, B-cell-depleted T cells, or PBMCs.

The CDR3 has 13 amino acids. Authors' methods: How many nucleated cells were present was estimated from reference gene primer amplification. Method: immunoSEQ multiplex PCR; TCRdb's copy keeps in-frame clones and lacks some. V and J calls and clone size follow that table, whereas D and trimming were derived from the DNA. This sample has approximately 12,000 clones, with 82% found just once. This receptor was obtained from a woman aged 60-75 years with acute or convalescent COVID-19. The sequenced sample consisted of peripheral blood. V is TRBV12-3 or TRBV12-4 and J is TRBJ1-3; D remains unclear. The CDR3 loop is CASTLLPGNTIYF. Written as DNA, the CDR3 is TGTGCCAGCACTTTACTCCCTGGAAACACCATATATTTT.